The 5 T cell receptor beta chains below come from one sample, sequenced in a study of T cell repertoires in cytomegalovirus infection. These receptors' antigens are unknown. One entry per CDR3 protein, called by TCRdb with MiXCR from the reads. The table includes around 430,000 distinct CDR3 sequences, 40% to 50% detected once. Specimen: cultured PBMCs, collected from culture after CMV antigen stimulation. These receptors were collected from a human donor in good health (CMV status not recorded). Some clones in this sample may be carry-over from other donors' samples.

The chain recombines TRBV27 with TRBJ1-2, with 7 bases fitting TRBD1. The CDR3 covers 15 residues. Germline loops: CDR1 MNHEY, CDR2 SMNVEV (reference sequence). Unmatched junction bases numbered 9, after V lost 4 bases and J lost 4 bases. The CDR3 DNA reads as TGTGCCAGCAGTTACAGGGGAGTAAGGGCCTATGGCTACACCTTC. Translating it yields CASSYRGVRAYGYTF.

This clonotype was seen only a few times. The genes are TRBV7-6 and TRBJ2-7; 10 nucleotides match TRBD1. Germline V gene sequence: CDR1 SGHVS, CDR2 FNYEAQ. The CDR3 length is 16 residues. V shed 5 bases and J 6 bases; nucleotides not matched to a gene: 13. CDR3 nucleotides: TGTGCCAGCAGCCCCAAGGGGGGGACAGGGGTGGGCGAGCAGTACTTC. Encoded protein: CASSPKGGTGVGEQYF.

The chain joins TRBV6-1 to TRBJ1-5; D is ambiguous. The V and J ends lost 5 bases and 0 bases respectively, with 17 bases between them. This CDR3 region has 17 residues. CDR1 and CDR2 from the germline V gene are MNHNS and SASEGT. CDR3 in DNA: TGTGCCAGCAGTCCCCCGCCAAGGTCATATAGCAATCAGCCCCAGCATTTT. Translated, it gives CASSPPPRSYSNQPQHF.

The chain uses TRBV7-9 and TRBJ2-1; 8 bases are a match to TRBD1. The V gene end was trimmed by 3 bases and the J gene end by 16 bases; junction bases not matched to a gene: 14. CDR3 length: 14 residues. CDR1 SEHNR and CDR2 FQNEAQ come from the germline V gene (reference sequence). The CDR3 DNA reads as TGTGCCAGCAGCTTCTTGACAGTGGACAGGGTACAATTCTTC. Translation gives CASSFLTVDRVQFF.

The chain recombines TRBV6-1 with TRBJ2-3; 7 nucleotides match TRBD1. The J segment lost 2 bases and the V segment lost 7 bases, leaving 6 bases of the junction unmatched. CDR3 length: 14 amino acids. Germline CDR1 and CDR2: MNHNS and SASEGT. The CDR3 is CASKEQGSTDTQYF. The CDR3 nucleotides are TGTGCCAGCAAAGAACAGGGGTCCACAGATACGCAGTATTTT.